This T cell receptor (beta chain) was sequenced for a study of blood T cell repertoires in COVID-19. Study details: The United States, Italy and Spain supplied acute and convalescent COVID-19 samples.

This clone was detected a few times. Germline V CDR1 and CDR2: SGHDT, YYEEEE. The CDR3 contains 14 residues. Trimming took off 4 bases at V and 5 bases at J, with 15 bases between the two ends. Sequenced by immunoSEQ multiplex PCR; TCRdb stores in-frame clones only, minus some. This table holds some 200,000 clones, 75% to 90% found once. Cohort allocation depended upon clinical history that participants reported. Donors in Cohort 3 counted as recovered after two negative PCRs, clearance, or symptom resolution. The receptor was derived from a man aged 40-55 years who had recovered from COVID-19. The V gene is TRBV5-6, the J gene TRBJ2-5, with D possibly matching TRBD2 (5 bases). Sequencing was carried out using PBMCs or T cells enriched from blood (not recorded which). This chain's CDR3 is CASSPSPVGETQYF. For the CDR3, the DNA is TGTGCCAGCAGCCCTAGCCCCGTTGGGGAGACCCAGTACTTC.